The 4 T cell receptor beta chains below all came from one sample that was sequenced in a study of radiotherapy plus CTLA-4 blockade in lung cancer. Sequencing was performed with immunoSEQ multiplex PCR; in TCRdb, only in-frame clones are kept and a portion is missing. The sample lists some 25,000 clones, about two thirds occurring once. The sample in question was peripheral blood, obtained from a patient treated with radiotherapy plus ipilimumab. Receptors originate from a human donor with non-small cell lung cancer whose response to radiotherapy plus ipilimumab could not be evaluated.

The chain couples TRBV5-6 to TRBJ2-7; D remains unclear. Trimming pared 0 bases from V and 5 bases from J, leaving 3 bases between. The length of the CDR3 is 11 residues. The germline CDR1 and CDR2 sequences are SGHDT and YYEEEE. CDR3 sequence (DNA): TGTGCCAGCAGCTTGGCGGACGAGCAGTACTTC. Its translation is CASSLADEQYF.

This sequence joins TRBV5-1 and TRBJ2-2; D is possibly TRBD1 (6 bases). The CDR3 runs to 16 residues. CDR1 SGHRS and CDR2 YFSETQ come from the germline V gene. Trimming removed 1 base at V and 4 bases at J, with 14 bases between. CDR3 residues: CASSLTARGTTGELFF. CDR3 DNA sequence: TGCGCCAGCAGCTTGACCGCGAGGGGGACCACCGGGGAGCTGTTTTTT.

The chain has TRBV5-8 and TRBJ2-1, with D perhaps TRBD2 (6 bases). The ends were cut back, 4 bases at V and 1 base at J, with 15 bases in the middle. Germline-derived CDR1 and CDR2 are SGHTS and YDEGEE. The CDR3 has 16 residues. In nucleotides, the CDR3 is TGTGCCAGCAGCCCGCGGGGTCTGGGGTCCTACAATGAGCAGTTCTTC. Translating gives CASSPRGLGSYNEQFF.

The rearrangement joins TRBV28 to TRBJ1-1; maybe TRBD1 (6 bases). Germline V gene data show CDR1 as MDHEN and CDR2 as SYDVKM. V was trimmed by 8 bases and J by 10 bases, leaving 17 bases between them. This CDR3 region has 12 residues. The CDR3, as DNA: TGTGCCAGCGACCAGGGTACCAGGGGAGCTTTCTTT. Translated: CASDQGTRGAFF.